This T cell receptor (gamma chain) was documented in a study of gamma-delta T cells after stem cell transplantation. The CDR3 runs to 13 residues. CDR1 and CDR2 from the germline V gene are GITISATS and ISYDGTV (reference sequence). This clone is large. A read error is possible here, since a much larger clone lies one base away. TCRdb reprocessed the RT-PCR reads through CATT. Among roughly 370 gamma-chain clones listed, 2.5% to 3% were seen once. This TCR was recovered from a human donor. It is not recorded whose cells these are; they may come from a transplant donor. Input material: gamma-delta T cells. This chain connects TRGV9 to TRGJ1 or TRGJ2. CDR3 DNA: TGTGCCTTGTGGGAGGCGACCCTATATAAGGAACTCTTT. Translated, it gives CALWEATLYKELF.